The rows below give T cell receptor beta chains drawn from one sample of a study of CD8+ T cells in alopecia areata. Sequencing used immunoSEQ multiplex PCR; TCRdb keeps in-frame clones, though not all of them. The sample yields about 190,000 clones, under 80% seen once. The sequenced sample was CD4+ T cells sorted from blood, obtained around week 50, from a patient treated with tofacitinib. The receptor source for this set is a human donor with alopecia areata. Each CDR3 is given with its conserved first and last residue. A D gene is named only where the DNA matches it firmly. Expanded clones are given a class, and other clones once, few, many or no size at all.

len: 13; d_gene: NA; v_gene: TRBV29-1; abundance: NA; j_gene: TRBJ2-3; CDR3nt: TGCAGCGTTCGAGGACAGACCACAGATACGCAGTATTTT; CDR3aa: CSVRGQTTDTQYF
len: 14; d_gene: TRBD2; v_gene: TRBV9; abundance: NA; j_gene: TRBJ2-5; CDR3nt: TGTGCCAGCAGTTACGGGGGGTTCCAAGAGACCCAGTACTTC; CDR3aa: CASSYGGFQETQYF
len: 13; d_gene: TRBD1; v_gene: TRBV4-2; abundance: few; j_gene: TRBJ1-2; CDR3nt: TGTGCCAGCAGCCGAGACAGGGACTATGGCTACACCTTC; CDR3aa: CASSRDRDYGYTF
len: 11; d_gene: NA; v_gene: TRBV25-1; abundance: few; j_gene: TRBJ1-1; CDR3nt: TGTGCCAGCAGTGACTTAGCTGAAGCTTTCTTT; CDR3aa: CASSDLAEAFF
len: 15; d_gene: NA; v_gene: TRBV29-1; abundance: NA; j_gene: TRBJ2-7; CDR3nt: TGCAGCTCAACTGAGGTGGGACCTCTTTACTACGAGCAGTACTTC; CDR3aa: CSSTEVGPLYYEQYF
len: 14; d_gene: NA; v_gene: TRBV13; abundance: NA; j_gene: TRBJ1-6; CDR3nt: TGTGCCAGCAGCTTAGGGGCGGTCGCTGGGGCCCTCCACTTT; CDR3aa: CASSLGAVAGALHF
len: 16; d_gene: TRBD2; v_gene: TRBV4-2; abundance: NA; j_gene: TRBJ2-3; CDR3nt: TGTGCCAGCAGCCAAGATGTAGCCGAGCGGGGAGATACGCAGTATTTT; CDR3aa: CASSQDVAERGDTQYF
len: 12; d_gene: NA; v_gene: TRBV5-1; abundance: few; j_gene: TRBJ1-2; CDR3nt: TGCGCCAGCAAGCGGGGAGAAGAGGGCTACACCTTC; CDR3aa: CASKRGEEGYTF
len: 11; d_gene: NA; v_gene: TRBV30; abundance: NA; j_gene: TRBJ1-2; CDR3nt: TGTGCCTGGAGAGGAGTCTATGGCTACACCTTC; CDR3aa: CAWRGVYGYTF
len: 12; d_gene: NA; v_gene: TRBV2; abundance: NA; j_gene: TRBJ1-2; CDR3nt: TGTGCCAGCAGTGCGGCAGGGGAAGGCTACACCTTC; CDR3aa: CASSAAGEGYTF
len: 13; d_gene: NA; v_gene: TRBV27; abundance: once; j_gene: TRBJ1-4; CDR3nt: TGTGCCAGCAGGGACTCGCATCGGGAAAAACTGTTTTTT; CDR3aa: CASRDSHREKLFF